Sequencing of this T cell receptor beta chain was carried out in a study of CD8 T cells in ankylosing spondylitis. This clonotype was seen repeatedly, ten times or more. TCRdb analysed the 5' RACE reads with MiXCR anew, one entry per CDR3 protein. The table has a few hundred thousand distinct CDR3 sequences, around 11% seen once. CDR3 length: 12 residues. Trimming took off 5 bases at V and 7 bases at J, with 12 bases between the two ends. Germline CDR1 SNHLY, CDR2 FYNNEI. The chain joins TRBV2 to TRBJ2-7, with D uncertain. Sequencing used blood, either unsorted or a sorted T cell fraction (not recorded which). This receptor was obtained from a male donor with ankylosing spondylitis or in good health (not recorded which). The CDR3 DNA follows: TGTGCCAGCAGTTATGCTGGGTGGGAGCAGTACTTC. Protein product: CASSYAGWEQYF.